Following are 6 T cell receptor beta chains from one sample sequenced in a study of human T cells and chemical hapten exposure. Time point in this sample: patch test 1, 2 weeks after DPC sensitization. Treatment: therapeutic diphenylcyclopropenone sensitization with weekly scalp DPC. MiXCR, run by TCRdb on the RACE reads, gives a single entry per CDR3 protein. The table includes approximately 82,000 distinct CDR3 sequences, about 11% detected once. Sequenced material: whole blood, taken in connection with sensitization to the hapten diphenylcyclopropenone (DPC). Source of these receptors: a woman aged 55 to 70 with alopecia areata. Some clones in this sample may be carry-over from other donors' samples.

This sequence joins TRBV20-1 and TRBJ1-1; D is undetermined. This CDR3 contains 12 residues. Germline V gives CDR1 DFQATT, CDR2 SNEGSKA (reference sequence). V was pared by 4 bases and J by 2 bases, with 8 bases between. The CDR3 loop reads CSATAFNTEAFF. The CDR3, as DNA: TGCAGTGCTACTGCGTTTAACACTGAAGCTTTCTTT.

The chain couples TRBV20-1 to TRBJ1-6; 8 bases line up with TRBD1. With V trimmed by 4 bases and J by 9 bases, 8 bases remained unmatched. The CDR3 loop spans 14 amino acids. Germline loops: CDR1 DFQATT, CDR2 SNEGSKA (reference sequence). The CDR3: CSATPTGDSSPLHF. DNA of the CDR3: TGCAGTGCTACCCCGACAGGGGATAGTTCACCCCTCCACTTT.

This clonotype was seen only a few times. V and J are TRBV5-6 and TRBJ2-6; 11 positions match TRBD2. With V trimmed by 4 bases and J by 4 bases, 13 bases remained unmatched. Germline lookup yields CDR1 SGHDT and CDR2 YYEEEE. The CDR3 consists of 19 residues. The CDR3 loop reads CASSVLTSGAARGANVLTF. The CDR3 region has the DNA TGTGCCAGCAGCGTGCTGACTAGCGGGGCAGCCAGGGGGGCCAACGTCCTGACTTTC. The variable domain in full, with the rest retrieved from reference TRBV5-6 and TRBJ2-6, is DAGVTQSPTHLIKTRGQQVTLRCSPKSGHDTVSWYQQALGQGPQFIFQYYEEEERQRGNFPDRFSGHQFPNYSSELNVNALLLGDSALYLCASSVLTSGAARGANVLTFGAGSRLTVL.

This clonotype was picked up many times. V usage is TRBV5-5 and J usage is TRBJ1-4, with 9 bases lining up with TRBD1. The V segment lost 1 base and the J segment 6 bases; nucleotides outside the gene matches: 1. Germline-derived CDR1 and CDR2 are SGHKS and YYEKEE (reference sequence). This CDR3 is 14 amino acids long. CDR3 in DNA: TGTGCCAGCAGCTTGCGACAGGGGGATGAAAAACTGTTTTTT. It specifies CASSLRQGDEKLFF.

This clonotype was seen a handful of times. At one end, the junction sequence differs from germline, possibly due to a read error. The chain joins TRBV7-7 to TRBJ1-6, with 7 bases aligning to TRBD1. Germline V gene sequence: CDR1 SSHAT, CDR2 FNYEAQ (reference sequence). The CDR3 runs to 15 residues. The CDR3 DNA is TGTGCTAGCAGCCATCAAGGGGGCAGTAATTCACCCCTCCACTTT. Its translation is CASSHQGGSNSPLHF.

This clonotype was detected ten times or more. The chain joins TRBV29-1 to TRBJ1-1; the D is unclear. V was cut by 8 bases and J by 5 bases, with 15 bases left in between. This CDR3 region has 12 residues. Per germline, CDR1 SQVTM and CDR2 ANQGSEA. This CDR3 is CSPEERGTEAFF. CDR3 coding DNA: TGCAGCCCGGAGGAGCGGGGAACTGAAGCTTTCTTT.